The T cell receptor beta chain described here comes from a study of T cells in women clearing cervical HPV infection. Study findings and constraints: Cases carried less TRBV6-7 than controls: roughly 0.12% versus 0.17%. Richness differences could reflect unmeasured T-cell content per sample.

The CDR3 totals 16 residues. The germline CDR1 and CDR2 sequences are WSHSY and SAAADI. A remark on this clone: Its antigen remains unknown. The read stops 3 residues short of the end of the CDR3; the missing end is completed from the germline J gene.

Only in-frame clones appear in the TCRdb table, and some are missing; sequencing was by immunoSEQ multiplex PCR. This sample's table has under 30,000 clones. The receptor was derived from a woman between 18 and 70 years old with a cervical HPV16 infection that either progressed to CIN3+ or cleared (not recorded which). Specimen: blood buffy coat. V is TRBV10-2 and J is TRBJ2-3; 8 bases agree with TRBD2. The CDR3 protein is CASSRTSLSYQETQYF. The part of the CDR3 DNA that was read is TGCGCCAGCAGTCGGACTAGCCTATCTTATCAAGAGACG.